The clone carrying this TCR beta chain was recorded a few times. The antigen is unknown. The isolated RNA, all of it, was reverse transcribed, so expressed TCRB transcripts were what got sequenced. Clones were sequenced by immunoSEQ multiplex PCR, and TCRdb holds only the in-frame ones, with some missing. The table records more than 140,000 clones, around a tenth of them present only once. Isolation of CD4+ naive, central memory, regulatory and stem cell-like memory cells was achieved by sorting via CD45RO/CCR7/CD25/CD127/CD95/CD27. The CDR3 length is 15 residues. Germline CDR1 reads SGHVS; CDR2 reads FQNEAQ. V dropped 5 bases and J dropped 5; count of bases not matched to a gene: 2. This entry is derived from a study of beta chain features in type 1 diabetes. Findings and limits, study-wide: TCRB repertoires of naive, central memory and Treg cells appeared more similar among patients than among healthy donors. Researchers cautioned that cDNA sequencing could over-represent cells with high TCR expression.

The sequencing input was central memory CD4+ T cells from blood. This chain uses TRBV7-8 with TRBJ2-5, with 16 bases lining up with TRBD2. This TCR came from a woman in her forties in good health. CDR3: CASSTGLAGGETQYF. For the CDR3, the DNA is TGTGCCAGCAGCACGGGACTAGCGGGGGGGGAGACCCAGTACTTC.